This note documents a single T cell receptor beta chain sequence. As yet, its antigen is unknown. This sample was included in a study of cytomegalovirus exposure and HLA in healthy donors. Findings and limits, study-wide: As a later analysis showed, several of the most significant clusters appeared to be linked to common viral pathogens. Cytomegalovirus-associated TCR beta chains were listed, numbering 150 to 200. Testing in vitro showed a few CMV-associated chains specific for CMV antigens.

13 Jbeta primers and 60 Vbeta primers were used for the PCR. Assay: immunoSEQ multiplex PCR; the TCRdb copy retains only in-frame clones and omits some. Seen here are 150,000 to 200,000 clones, around 77% observed once, and the top ten hold 1.5% to 2%. The length of the CDR3 is 17 residues. Germline assignment: CDR1 SNHLY and CDR2 FYNNEI. Losses at the gene ends were 4 bases for V and 0 bases for J; bases not matched to a gene: 9. This chain uses TRBV2 with TRBJ2-1; 7 bases align to TRBD2. The sequence derives from a man aged 30 to 45 in good health and CMV-seronegative. Input material: PBMCs. The CDR3, as DNA: TGTGCCAGCAGTGGGTTTCTAGCGGATCCCTCCTACAATGAGCAGTTCTTC. It yields the protein CASSGFLADPSYNEQFF.